These 19 T cell receptor beta chains came from one sample sequenced in a study of cytomegalovirus exposure and HLA in healthy donors. Measured with immunoSEQ multiplex PCR; TCRdb has only the in-frame clones, and not every one. The table has under 200,000 clones, about 81% seen once. The sequenced material came from PBMCs. The receptor set was obtained from a woman in her twenties or thirties in good health and CMV-seronegative.

The gene calls are TRBV5-4 and TRBJ1-1; maybe TRBD1 (6 bases). Germline V CDR1 and CDR2: SGHNT, YYREEE (reference sequence). The germline V and J ends were trimmed by 2 bases and 1 base, with 12 bases remaining between them. The CDR3 totals 15 residues. In DNA form, the CDR3 reads TGTGCCAGCAGCTTACAGGGCACCTCGAACACTGAAGCTTTCTTT. It yields the protein CASSLQGTSNTEAFF.

The CDR3 nucleotides are TGTGCCAGCAGTTACGGACAGGGGGCGCGAGGTGGCTACACCTTC. Its protein product is CASSYGQGARGGYTF. The rearrangement links TRBV6-5 to TRBJ1-2; 11 bases align to TRBD1. The germline V gene encodes CDR1 MNHEY and CDR2 SVGAGI. CDR3 length: 15 residues. The J segment lost 7 bases and the V segment lost 2 bases, leaving 6 bases of the junction unmatched.

The chain is built from TRBV29-1 and TRBJ1-4; weak D call: TRBD1 (5 bases). Germline CDR1 and CDR2: SQVTM and ANQGSEA. The germline V and J ends were trimmed by 7 bases and 4 bases, with 13 bases remaining between them. The CDR3 totals 13 residues. CDR3 region: CSGQGALNEKLFF. The CDR3 nucleotides read TGCAGCGGCCAGGGTGCCCTTAATGAAAAACTGTTTTTT.

The chain recombines TRBV7-8 with TRBJ1-2; 9 bases are shared with TRBD1. CDR1 SGHVS and CDR2 FQNEAQ come from the germline V gene. J was trimmed by 14 bases and V by 5 bases; bases with no gene match: 9. This CDR3 is 12 amino acids long. The CDR3, as DNA: TGTGCCAGCAGCATAGGACAGGGGCGAAGGACCTTC. As protein: CASSIGQGRRTF.

The V call is TRBV10-3, the J call TRBJ2-1; D remains unclear. Germline V gene data show CDR1 as ENHRY and CDR2 as SYGVKD. V lost 6 bases, J lost 5 bases, and 14 bases lay in between. The CDR3 contains 14 residues. The CDR3 sequence: CAISRLAENNEQFF. For the CDR3, the DNA is TGTGCCATCAGCCGTCTCGCGGAGAACAATGAGCAGTTCTTC.

A note on this clone: Other DNA variants within this sample encode the same CDR3. This chain joins TRBV7-6 and TRBJ1-1; 8 positions match TRBD1. From germline, CDR1 is SGHVS and CDR2 FNYEAQ. V shed 3 bases, J shed 1 base, and the junction held 1 base outside the gene matches. This CDR3 is 14 amino acids long. The CDR3 is CASSFGTGNTEAFF. The CDR3 coding sequence is TGTGCCAGCAGCTTCGGGACAGGGAACACTGAAGCTTTCTTT.

The chain is built from TRBV6-6 and TRBJ2-7; the D gene is possibly TRBD2 (5 bases). The CDR3 covers 14 residues. With 2 bases removed from V and 2 bases from J, the gap between germline ends came to 10 bases. Looked up from germline, CDR1 is MNHNY and CDR2 is SVGAGI (reference sequence). CDR3: CASSYDGVTYEQYF. The CDR3 bases are TGTGCCAGCAGTTACGACGGGGTCACCTACGAGCAGTACTTC.

The V call is TRBV28, the J call TRBJ2-1; 7 nucleotides match TRBD1. The CDR3 covers 14 residues. The V segment lost 5 bases and the J segment 6 bases; nucleotides outside the gene matches: 7. The germline V gene has CDR1 MDHEN and CDR2 SYDVKM. This chain's CDR3 is CASSRRQGANEQFF. The CDR3 DNA sequence: TGTGCCAGCAGTCGCCGACAGGGCGCCAATGAGCAGTTCTTC.

This chain joins TRBV14 and TRBJ2-3; D might be TRBD1 (6 bases). The CDR3 is 22 residues long. V lost 1 base and J lost 2, with 31 bases in between. CDR1 SGHDN and CDR2 FVKESK come from the germline V gene. The CDR3 reads CASSQGTQPGQWSDLITDTQYF. The CDR3 DNA reads TGTGCCAGCAGCCAAGGGACCCAACCCGGACAGTGGTCAGACCTGATCACAGATACGCAGTATTTT.

This chain connects TRBV7-6 to TRBJ2-1; TRBD2 matches 8 bases. The germline V gene encodes CDR1 SGHVS and CDR2 FNYEAQ. The CDR3 runs 15 residues. V lost 5 bases and J lost 2; bases outside the gene matches: 5. The CDR3 here is CASSPSGSPYNEQFF. The CDR3 DNA follows: TGTGCCAGCAGCCCGAGCGGGAGCCCCTACAATGAGCAGTTCTTC.

This chain connects TRBV30 to TRBJ2-4; D is unclear. Germline V gene sequence: CDR1 GTSNPN, CDR2 SVGIG (reference sequence). Trimming took off 0 bases at V and 7 bases at J, with 7 bases between the two ends. The CDR3 has 12 residues. The DNA for the CDR3 is TGTGCCTGGAGTGTAATGAGGAACATTCAGTACTTC. Protein sequence: CAWSVMRNIQYF.

V is TRBV6-5 and J is TRBJ1-1, with TRBD1 matching 8 bases. CDR3 size: 14 residues. Germline values: CDR1 MNHEY, CDR2 SVGAGI. With 2 bases clipped from V and 7 bases from J, the junction kept 6 bases outside the gene matches. This chain's CDR3 is CASSYTQGGNEAFF. DNA for the CDR3: TGTGCCAGCAGTTACACACAGGGGGGAAATGAAGCTTTCTTT.

The chain has TRBV6-1 and TRBJ2-7, with 8 bases matching TRBD2. The CDR3 contains 14 residues. Germline V gene data show CDR1 as MNHNS and CDR2 as SASEGT. V lost 3 bases, J lost 4 bases, and 5 bases stayed unmatched. The CDR3 reads CASSEYGREYEQYF. CDR3 coding DNA: TGTGCCAGCAGTGAGTACGGGAGGGAATACGAGCAGTACTTC.

Concerning this clone: This same CDR3 is encoded by further DNA sequences in the sample. The chain uses TRBV27 and TRBJ1-1; D not resolved. There are 12 residues in the CDR3. V lost 4 bases and J lost 2, with 5 bases in between. Germline CDR1 reads MNHEY; CDR2 reads SMNVEV (reference sequence). CDR3 amino acids: CASSSVNTEAFF. DNA for the CDR3: TGTGCCAGCAGTTCAGTTAACACTGAAGCTTTCTTT.

The chain links TRBV4-2 to TRBJ2-1, with TRBD2 matching 12 bases. The CDR3 contains 20 residues. The germline V gene encodes CDR1 LGHNA and CDR2 YNFKEQ. V lost 0 bases, J lost 0 bases, and 9 bases stayed unmatched. The CDR3 protein is CASSQDMASGRASSYNEQFF. CDR3 nucleotides: TGTGCCAGCAGCCAAGATATGGCTAGCGGGAGGGCGAGCTCCTACAATGAGCAGTTCTTC.

V usage is TRBV20-1 and J usage is TRBJ2-7; D is unclear. Germline V gene data show CDR1 as DFQATT and CDR2 as SNEGSKA (reference sequence). Trimming took off 3 bases at V and 5 bases at J, with 8 bases between the two ends. The CDR3 covers 11 residues. The CDR3 reads CSASSIHEQYF. The CDR3 DNA reads TGCAGTGCTAGTAGTATCCACGAGCAGTACTTC.

V and J are TRBV27 and TRBJ1-6; 9 bases match TRBD1. Per the germline V gene, CDR1 is MNHEY and CDR2 is SMNVEV (reference sequence). This CDR3 has 18 residues. V was clipped by 6 bases and J by 3 bases; unmatched bases: 12. CDR3 nucleotides: TGTGCCAGCAGGACCCGACCGGGACAGGGAAACTATAATTCACCCCTCCACTTT. As protein: CASRTRPGQGNYNSPLHF.

The J gene is TRBJ1-1, the V gene TRBV7-3, with 8 nucleotides matching TRBD1. The CDR3 runs to 13 residues. The germline V gene has CDR1 SGHTA and CDR2 FQGTGA. Trimming at V came to 6 bases and at J to 5 bases, leaving 5 bases not matched to a gene. Written as DNA, the CDR3 is TGTGCCAGCAGTACAGGGGGGCAAACTGAAGCTTTCTTT. It is translated as CASSTGGQTEAFF.

J is TRBJ1-4 and V is TRBV6-1, with TRBD1 matching over 9 bases. The CDR3 contains 15 residues. Germline CDR1 is MNHNS and CDR2 is SASEGT. V lost 5 bases and J lost 5; bases outside the gene matches: 6. The CDR3 DNA is TGTGCCAGCAGTCCTCGGACAGGGGAGAATGAAAAACTGTTTTTT. The encoded protein is CASSPRTGENEKLFF.